The TCR beta chain under discussion was sequenced for a study of T cells after yellow fever vaccination. Study-wide background: SMART-Seq v4 Ultra Low Input prepared libraries from low-cell fractions.

The ends lost 2 bases at V and 4 bases at J; junction bases unmatched: 2. CDR3 length: 14 amino acids. The V gene's germline CDR1 is SQVTM and CDR2 ANQGSEA. This clonotype was picked up a small number of times. Template switching with 5'RACE generated the TCR cDNA and added a universal primer site and UMIs. TCRdb redid the calling of the 5' RACE reads with MiXCR, one entry per CDR3 protein. The sample includes 450,000 to 600,000 distinct CDR3 sequences, about 14% of them seen just once. The chain employs TRBV29-1 and TRBJ2-5, with TRBD2 matching over 12 bases. The source is a man aged 25 to 45 who received the YFV17D yellow fever vaccine. Sequencing used PBMCs, obtained on the day of the yellow fever booster vaccination. The CDR3 here is CSVESLAGGETQYF. The CDR3 bases are TGCAGCGTTGAATCACTAGCGGGGGGAGAGACCCAGTACTTC.